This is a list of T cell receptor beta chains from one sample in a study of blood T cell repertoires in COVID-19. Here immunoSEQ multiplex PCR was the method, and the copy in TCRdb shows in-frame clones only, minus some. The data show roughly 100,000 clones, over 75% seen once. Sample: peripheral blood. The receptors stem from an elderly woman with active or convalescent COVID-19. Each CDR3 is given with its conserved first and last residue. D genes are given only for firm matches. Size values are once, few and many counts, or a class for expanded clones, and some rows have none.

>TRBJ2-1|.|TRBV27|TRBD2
TGTGCCAGCAGTTCGTCTAGCGGGATAAATTTCTTC
CASSSSSGINFF
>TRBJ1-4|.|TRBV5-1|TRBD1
TGCGCCAGCAGCGAAGCAGGGGGCAGGGGTGAAAAACTGTTTTTT
CASSEAGGRGEKLFF
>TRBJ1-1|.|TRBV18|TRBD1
TGTGCCAGCTCACCACTAGGACAGGGGGCAGCCCGGGGCACTGAAGCTTTCTTT
CASSPLGQGAARGTEAFF
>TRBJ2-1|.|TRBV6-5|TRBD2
TGTGCCAGCAGTCCCCGGGGGGTCAGGTACAATGAGCAGTTCTTC
CASSPRGVRYNEQFF
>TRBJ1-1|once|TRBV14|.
TGTGCCAGCAGCCAAGATCGAGACACTGAAGCTTTCTTT
CASSQDRDTEAFF
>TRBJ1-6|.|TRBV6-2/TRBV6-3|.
TGTGCCAGCAGTTACTACAATTATTCACCCCTCCACTTT
CASSYYNYSPLHF
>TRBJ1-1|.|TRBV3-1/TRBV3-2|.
TGTGCCAGCAGCCAGATAACAGGGTTTGGCACTGAAGCTTTCTTT
CASSQITGFGTEAFF
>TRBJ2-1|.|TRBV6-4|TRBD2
TGTGCCAGCAGTGACTCGGGACTAATAAACAATGAGCAGTTCTTC
CASSDSGLINNEQFF
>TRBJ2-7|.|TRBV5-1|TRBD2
TGCGCCAGCAGCTTGGAACTAGCGGGAGGGAACGAGCAGTACTTC
CASSLELAGGNEQYF
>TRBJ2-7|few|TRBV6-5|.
TGTGCCAGCAGCTCACCCGGTTCCGAGCAGTACTTC
CASSSPGSEQYF
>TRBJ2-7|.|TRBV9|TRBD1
TGTGCCAGCAGCGTGGGACAGGGTAGCGAGCAGTACTTC
CASSVGQGSEQYF
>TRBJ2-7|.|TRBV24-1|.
TGTGCCACCAGTGAGCCCGGGGGTAACGAGCAGTACTTC
CATSEPGGNEQYF
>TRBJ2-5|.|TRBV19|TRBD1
TGTGCCAGTAAACGGAGACAGGGTAGGGGCGAGACCCAGTACTTC
CASKRRQGRGETQYF
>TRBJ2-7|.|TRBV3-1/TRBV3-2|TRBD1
TGTGCCAGCAGCCATACAGGGGGCTACGAGCAGTACTTC
CASSHTGGYEQYF
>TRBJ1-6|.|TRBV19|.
TGTGCCAGTAGTTTGGCGGCGGATTCACCCCTCCACTTT
CASSLAADSPLHF
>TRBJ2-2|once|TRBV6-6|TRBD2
TGTGCCAGCAGCTGGACTAGCCCTAACACCGGGGAGCTGTTTTTT
CASSWTSPNTGELFF
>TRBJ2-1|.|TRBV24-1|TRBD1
TGTGCCACCAGTGACGTTGCACAGGGGGGTGAGCAGTTCTTC
CATSDVAQGGEQFF
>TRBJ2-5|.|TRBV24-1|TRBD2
TGTGCCACCAGTGATTTGGGCAGGGAGGGGACCCAGTACTTC
CATSDLGREGTQYF
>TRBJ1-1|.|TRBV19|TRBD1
TGTGCCAGTAGTGTCACAGGGGGTTTGACTGAAGCTTTCTTT
CASSVTGGLTEAFF
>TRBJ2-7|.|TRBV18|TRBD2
TGTGCCAGCTCGTCCGGACTAGCGGGAGCCAACGAGCAGTACTTC
CASSSGLAGANEQYF
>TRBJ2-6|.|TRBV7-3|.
TGTGCCAGCAGCTTAAACAGAGCCGGGGCCAACGTCCTGACTTTC
CASSLNRAGANVLTF
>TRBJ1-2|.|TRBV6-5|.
TGTGCCAGCACCTCCATCCGGGCGGGCGGCTACACCTTC
CASTSIRAGGYTF
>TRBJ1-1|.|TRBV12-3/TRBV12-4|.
TGTGCCAGCAGTTTGTGGAGTAACGAAGCTTTCTTT
CASSLWSNEAFF
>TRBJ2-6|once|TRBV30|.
TGTGCCTGGAGACAGGCTGGGGCCAACGTCCTGACTTTC
CAWRQAGANVLTF
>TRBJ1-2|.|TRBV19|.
TGTGCCACCCTCCCCCCCACCGGGACTCTGGAGGGCTACACCTTC
CATLPPTGTLEGYTF
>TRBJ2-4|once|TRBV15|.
TGTGCCACCAGCGGAGATTTCGGGGGAAACAAAAACATTCAGTACTTC
CATSGDFGGNKNIQYF
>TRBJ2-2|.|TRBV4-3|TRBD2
TGCGCCAGCAGCCAAGATCCTCTAGCGGGGAACACCGGGGAGCTGTTTTTT
CASSQDPLAGNTGELFF
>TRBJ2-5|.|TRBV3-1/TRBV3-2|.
TGTGCCAGCAGCTCAGGGGCGCTCGGGAAGACCCAGTACTTC
CASSSGALGKTQYF
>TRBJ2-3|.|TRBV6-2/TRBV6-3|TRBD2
TGTGCCAGCAGTCGGTGGGTAGCGGGGGGACGCACAGATACGCAGTATTTT
CASSRWVAGGRTDTQYF
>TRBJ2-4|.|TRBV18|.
TGTGCCAGCTCACCAGGCTCGGGAAGGCAGCTAAGGTTCGGAAACATTCAGTACTTC
CASSPGSGRQLRFGNIQYF
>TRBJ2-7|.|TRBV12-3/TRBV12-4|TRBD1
TGTGCCTCTGGACGGGACAGTACCTACGAGCAGTACTTC
CASGRDSTYEQYF
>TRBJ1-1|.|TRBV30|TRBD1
TGTGCCTGGGCGACAGGGATGAACACTGAAGCTTTCTTT
CAWATGMNTEAFF
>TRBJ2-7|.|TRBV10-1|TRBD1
TGCGCCAGCGGCCCAGTTAGGGACAGGGGAGGTGAGCAGTACTTC
CASGPVRDRGGEQYF
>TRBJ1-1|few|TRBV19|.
TGTGCCAGTAGTATGTCGGGGGGGGCGCACACTGAAGCTTTCTTT
CASSMSGGAHTEAFF
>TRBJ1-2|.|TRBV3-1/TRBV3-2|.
TGTGCCAGCAGCCAAGGGCTAGGGGACTATGGCTACACCTTC
CASSQGLGDYGYTF